The TCR beta chain described here comes from a study of blood T cell repertoires in COVID-19 (dated by TCRdb to 2018 to 2021). Regarding the research as a whole: Recovered participants in ImmuneRACE Cohort 3 were defined by two consecutive negative NP/OP PCR tests, clearance by a healthcare professional, or resolution of symptoms. HLA class I and class II types, where available, came from metadata supplied by the sample provider rather than from assay-based typing. The prospective study material was composed of cDNA or gDNA derived from T cells, B-cell-depleted T cells, or PBMCs. The dataset comprised deeply sampled blood TCRbeta repertoires from subjects exposed to, actively infected with, or recovered from COVID-19. The repertoires were released in a freely available public database meant as a resource for research on the immune response to SARS-CoV-2. Sample metadata almost always included a de-identified subject ID, COVID-19 status, age in years and sex. The samples were drawn from the first 160 participants of the ongoing ImmuneRACE study and from 950 to 1,500 subjects provided by 6 global collaborators. Samples covering the acute and convalescent phases of COVID-19 were provided by collaborators in the United States, Italy and Spain. Overall results and qualifications from the work: Clinical and demographic metadata were provided uncurated, with the amount varying by source and participant.

The immunoSEQ Assay, a bias-controlled multiplex PCR, was used to amplify TCRbeta CDR3 regions from genomic DNA. Processing in the source paper ran as follows. The number of nucleated cells in each sample was estimated by amplification of reference gene primers within the assay. Sequence reads were collapsed and filtered to measure the absolute abundance of every unique TCRbeta CDR3 rearrangement. For each sample, productive Simpson clonality was calculated as the square root of Simpson's diversity index across productive rearrangements. Drawn from immuneACCESS, this table holds only the in-frame rearrangements with V and J called that TCRdb kept. Clones are partly lost; checked studies trace under half to an unresolved V gene and leave the rest unexplained. V, J and clone size reflect that table, while D and trimming were determined from the DNA. The sample table records some 200,000 clones; 80% to 90% of these occur just once. The biggest ten clones account for 7% to 7.5% of the sample.

V is shortened by 2 bases, J by 6 bases, and the region joining them spans 13 bases. As encoded in the germline V gene, CDR1 is SGHTA while CDR2 is FQGTGA. Measured from the cysteine to the phenylalanine, the CDR3 is 15 residues long. The DNA shown is the 45-base CDR3, in frame from base 1. Remarks on this clone: Its antigen is currently not known. Base qualities are not provided; no much larger clone lies one nucleotide away.

Participants in the prospective study were aged roughly 18 to 95 years, lived in some 24 United States geographic areas, and enrolled through a virtual design. In the prospective study, participants were assigned to cohorts based on the clinical history participants reported in a screening survey and a study questionnaire. In the prospective study, mobile phlebotomists collected whole blood, serum and a nasopharyngeal or oropharyngeal swab from each participant. Prospective study participants could optionally give additional blood draws and questionnaires over an approximately two-month period. Blood samples from the prospective study were shipped frozen or at room temperature prior to DNA extraction.

The sample comprised PBMCs or T cells enriched from blood (not recorded which). The clonotype comes from a man aged 25 to 40 in a cohort exposed to, infected with or recovered from COVID-19 (not recorded which). Rearrangement joined TRBV7-3 to TRBJ2-2; tentative D gene TRBD2, with 6 bases matching. The CDR3 reads as follows: CASSLASGESGELFF. The DNA reads as follows: TGTGCCAGCAGCTTAGCATCGGGGGAATCCGGGGAGCTGTTTTTT.